The rows below give T cell receptor beta chains drawn from one sample of a study of CD8+ T cells in alopecia areata. Clones were sequenced by immunoSEQ multiplex PCR, and TCRdb holds only the in-frame ones, with some missing. This table has 150,000 or so clones, about 54% appearing once. This specimen consisted of CD4+ T cells sorted from blood, obtained between weeks 55 and 65, from a patient treated with tofacitinib. The receptors stem from a human donor with alopecia areata. The CDR3 runs from the conserved cysteine through the conserved F or W. D genes are given only for firm matches. Size is stated for part of the rows, as once, few or many counts, or as a class when the clone is expanded.

v_call	clone_size	d_call	j_call	cdr3_nt	cdr3_aa
TRBV11-2	-	-	TRBJ2-3	TGTGCCAGCAGCGAGACCACAGATACGCAGTATTTT	CASSETTDTQYF
TRBV7-9	-	-	TRBJ2-1	TGTGCCAGCAGCTTAACGGTCAATGAGCAGTTCTTC	CASSLTVNEQFF
TRBV2	-	TRBD1	TRBJ1-5	TGTGCCAGCAGTGAGTCACAGGGGGCCTATCAGCCCCAGCATTTT	CASSESQGAYQPQHF
TRBV29-1	-	-	TRBJ2-1	TGCAGCGTTTGGCAGGGAGTTACGGGAAATGAGCAGTTCTTC	CSVWQGVTGNEQFF
TRBV11-3	few	-	TRBJ1-1	TGTGCCAGCAGCTTATATCGGCACTCGAACACTGAAGCTTTCTTT	CASSLYRHSNTEAFF
TRBV25-1	-	TRBD1	TRBJ2-3	TGTGCCAGCAGTACCCTGGATGGACAGGGTCTTTTCGCAGATACGCAGTATTTT	CASSTLDGQGLFADTQYF
TRBV30	-	-	TRBJ2-3	TGTGCCCAGGCTGGGCCCTTCACAGATACGCAGTATTTT	CAQAGPFTDTQYF
TRBV29-1	-	TRBD2	TRBJ2-3	TGCAGCGTCGGGACTAGCGGGGCTAGCACAGATACGCAGTATTTT	CSVGTSGASTDTQYF
TRBV30	few	-	TRBJ1-2	TGTGCCTGGAGTGTACTTGGTGGCTACACCTTC	CAWSVLGGYTF
TRBV5-1	few	-	TRBJ1-6	TGCGCCAGCAGCTCTAGGGAGGGGAGCTCCTATAATTCACCCCTCCACTTT	CASSSREGSSYNSPLHF
TRBV30	-	-	TRBJ1-1	TGTGCCTGGAGTCCACGGACTCGTGTGGCTTTCTTT	CAWSPRTRVAFF
TRBV29-1	-	-	TRBJ1-2	TGCAGCGCTTCATTCCCGCAGGGCTACACCTTC	CSASFPQGYTF
TRBV30	-	-	TRBJ1-2	TGTGCCTGGAGTCGCGGGCCCGCGTATGGCTACACCTTC	CAWSRGPAYGYTF
TRBV5-1	-	TRBD1	TRBJ1-2	TGCGCCAGCAGCTTGGAGGGACAGACGATCTATGGCTACACCTTC	CASSLEGQTIYGYTF
TRBV30	-	TRBD1	TRBJ1-2	TGTGCCCCGGGACAGGGAAGCTATGGCTACACCTTC	CAPGQGSYGYTF
TRBV5-6	few	TRBD1	TRBJ1-1	TGTGCCAGCAGCGGCCTTGACAGGGTAGGGGCTGAAGCTTTCTTT	CASSGLDRVGAEAFF
TRBV2	-	-	TRBJ1-1	TGTGCCAGCAGTGATGCGGACACTGAAGCTTTCTTT	CASSDADTEAFF
TRBV29-1	-	TRBD1	TRBJ1-5	TGCAGCGTCGGAGAGGGGGCTCAGCCCCAGCATTTT	CSVGEGAQPQHF
TRBV6-5	-	-	TRBJ2-5	TGTGCCAGCAGTTACTCGACTGTGGGGACCCAGTACTTC	CASSYSTVGTQYF